The sequence of this T cell receptor (beta chain) was determined in a study of T cells expressing NK-cell markers. Whole-study context: Sorted T-cell subsets CD3+CD56+NKG2C+, CD3+CD56+NKG2C- and CD3+CD56-NKG2C+ were TCR beta-sequenced. General observations from the study: Several donors' CD3+CD56-NKG2C+ cells were dominated by the same clonotypes.

Each CDR3 protein gets one entry in TCRdb, which reprocessed the 5' RACE reads and gives no DNA. The specimen's table records about 460,000 distinct CDR3 sequences. Comments on this clonotype: Its antigen is still unknown.

The CDR3 runs 15 residues. Germline assignment: CDR1 SGHRS and CDR2 YFSETQ. This TCR was sampled from a woman in her forties or fifties in good health. The chain carries TRBV5-1 and TRBJ2-1; checking the TCRdb D call of TRBD1 is not possible without DNA. Sequencing used blood T cells: a sorted CD56 or NKG2C T cell subset, CD4+ or CD8+ T cells, or bulk PBMC T cells (not recorded which). The CDR3 is CASSLRPIRDNEQFF.